The clone carrying this T cell receptor (beta chain) was seen at least ten times. There are 13 residues in the CDR3. In germline, CDR1 is MNHEY, CDR2 SVGEGT. The V and J ends lost 4 bases and 0 bases respectively, with 7 bases between them. From the 5' RACE reads, TCRdb called clonotypes with MiXCR, one entry per CDR3 protein. The repertoire has over 55,000 distinct CDR3 sequences, about 28% of them found once; the top ten carry approximately 3%. V gene TRBV6-2 or TRBV6-3 combines with J gene TRBJ2-7; D not resolved. The TCR was taken from a female donor with breast cancer. Sequencing was carried out using tumor-infiltrating memory CD4+ T cells sorted from the breast tumor. Subset meaning: memory CD4+ T cells, CD4+CD45RO+CD25-. DNA for the CDR3: TGTGCCAGCAGTTCGAGTTTCTCCTACGAGCAGTACTTC. Its translation: CASSSSFSYEQYF.